This T cell receptor (beta chain) was captured by sequencing in a study of cytomegalovirus exposure and HLA in healthy donors. Study-wide context: Most donors, 70% to 85% of a few hundred genotyped, fell in the Caucasian-associated ancestry cluster. The study's findings and limits: CMV antigen specificity was confirmed in vitro for a few CMV-associated chains.

CDR1 and CDR2 (germline): LGHNA, YSLEER. The V and J ends lost 4 bases and 3 bases respectively, with 13 bases between them. This CDR3 has 15 residues. The PCR was carried out with 60 Vbeta primers and 13 Jbeta primers. Study processing details: Some 11 million of the 80 million or so unique TCR beta chains counted in a later analysis were shared. The data were produced by immunoSEQ multiplex PCR, yet TCRdb's version contains in-frame clones alone and is incomplete. D and trimming were read from the DNA, whereas the V and J calls and clone size are those reported in that table. Seen here are 150,000 to 200,000 clones, roughly four fifths observed once, and the top ten hold 0.65% to 0.85%. A word on this clone: The antigen is undetermined.

V gene TRBV4-3 combines with J gene TRBJ2-1; TRBD2 might be the D (6 bases). The clonotype comes from a female donor in good health and CMV-seronegative. Sequencing was performed on PBMCs. The CDR3 region is CASSPTGASYNEQFF. CDR3 nucleotides: TGCGCCAGCAGCCCGACGGGAGCGAGCTACAATGAGCAGTTCTTC.